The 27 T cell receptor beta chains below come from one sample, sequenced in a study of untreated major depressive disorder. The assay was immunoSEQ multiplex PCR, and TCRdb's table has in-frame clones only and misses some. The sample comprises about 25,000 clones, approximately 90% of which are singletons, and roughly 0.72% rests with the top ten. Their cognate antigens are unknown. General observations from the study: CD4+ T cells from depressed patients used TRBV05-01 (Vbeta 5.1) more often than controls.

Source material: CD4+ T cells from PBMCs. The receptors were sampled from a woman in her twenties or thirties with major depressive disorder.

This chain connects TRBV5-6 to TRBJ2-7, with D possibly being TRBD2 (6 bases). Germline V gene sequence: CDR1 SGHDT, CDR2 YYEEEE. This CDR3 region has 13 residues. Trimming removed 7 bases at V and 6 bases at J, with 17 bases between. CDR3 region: CASGGLPSTEQYF. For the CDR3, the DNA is TGTGCCAGCGGAGGGCTGCCGTCCACCGAGCAGTACTTC.

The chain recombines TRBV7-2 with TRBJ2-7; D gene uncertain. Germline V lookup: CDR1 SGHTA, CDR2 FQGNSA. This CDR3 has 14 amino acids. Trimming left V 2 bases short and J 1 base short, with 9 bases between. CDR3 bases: TGTGCCAGCAGCTTACAGCGCCGATCCTACGAGCAGTACTTC. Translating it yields CASSLQRRSYEQYF. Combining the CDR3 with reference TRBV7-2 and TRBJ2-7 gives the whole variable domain GAGVSQSPSNKVTEKGKDVELRCDPISGHTALYWYRQSLGQGLEFLIYFQGNSAPDKSGLPSDRFSAERTGGSVSTLTIQRTQQEDSAVYLCASSLQRRSYEQYFGPGTRLTVT.

The CDR3 bases are TGTGCCAGCAGCTTTGGCAGCCCCACCGGGGAGCTGTTTTTT. Protein sequence: CASSFGSPTGELFF. The J gene is TRBJ2-2, the V gene TRBV7-3, with no clear D. Germline V CDR1 and CDR2: SGHTA, FQGTGA. V was cut by 3 bases and J by 4 bases, with 9 bases left in between. This CDR3 is built from 14 residues.

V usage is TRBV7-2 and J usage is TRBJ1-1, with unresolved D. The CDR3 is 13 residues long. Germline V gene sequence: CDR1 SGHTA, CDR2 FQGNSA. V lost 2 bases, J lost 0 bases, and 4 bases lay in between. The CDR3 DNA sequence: TGTGCCAGCAGCTTACAAATGAACACTGAAGCTTTCTTT. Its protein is CASSLQMNTEAFF.

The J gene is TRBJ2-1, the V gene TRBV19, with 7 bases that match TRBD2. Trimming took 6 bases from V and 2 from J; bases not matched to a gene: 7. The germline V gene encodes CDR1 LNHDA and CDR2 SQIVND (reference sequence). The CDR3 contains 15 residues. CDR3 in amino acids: CASRTSGTPYNEQFF. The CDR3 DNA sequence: TGTGCCAGTAGGACCAGCGGGACCCCCTACAATGAGCAGTTCTTC.

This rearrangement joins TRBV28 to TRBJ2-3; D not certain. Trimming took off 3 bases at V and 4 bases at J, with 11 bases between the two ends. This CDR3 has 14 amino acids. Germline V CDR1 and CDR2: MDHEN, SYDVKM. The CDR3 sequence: CASSLYLSPDTQYF. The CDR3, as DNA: TGTGCCAGCAGTTTGTACCTCAGTCCAGATACGCAGTATTTT.

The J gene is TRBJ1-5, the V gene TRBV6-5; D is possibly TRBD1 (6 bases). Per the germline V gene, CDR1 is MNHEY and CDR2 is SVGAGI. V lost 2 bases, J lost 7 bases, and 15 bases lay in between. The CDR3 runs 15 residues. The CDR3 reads CASSYNRGGEQPQHF. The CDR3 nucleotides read TGTGCCAGCAGTTACAACCGGGGGGGCGAGCAGCCCCAGCATTTT.

CDR3 loop: CSPGQSHEQYF. The DNA for the CDR3 is TGCAGCCCGGGACAGAGCCACGAGCAGTACTTC. The chain links TRBV29-1 to TRBJ2-7; TRBD1 matches 7 bases. Germline CDR1 SQVTM, CDR2 ANQGSEA. Trimming removed 8 bases from V and 5 bases from J; junction bases left unmatched: 6. The CDR3 sequence is 11 residues long.

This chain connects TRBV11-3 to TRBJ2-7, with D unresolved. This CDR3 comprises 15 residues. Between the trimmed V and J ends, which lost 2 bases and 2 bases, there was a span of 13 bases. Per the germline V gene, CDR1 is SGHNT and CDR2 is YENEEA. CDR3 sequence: CASSLSQFPPYEQYF. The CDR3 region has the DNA TGTGCCAGCAGCTTATCACAGTTCCCCCCCTACGAGCAGTACTTC.

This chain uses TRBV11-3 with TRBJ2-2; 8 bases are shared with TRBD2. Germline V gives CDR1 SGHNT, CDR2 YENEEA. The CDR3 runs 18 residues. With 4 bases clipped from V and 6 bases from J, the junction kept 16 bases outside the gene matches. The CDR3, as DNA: TGTGCCAGCAGCTCTTTTGTCGGTCGGGAGGGAATGGCCGGGGAGCTGTTTTTT. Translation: CASSSFVGREGMAGELFF.

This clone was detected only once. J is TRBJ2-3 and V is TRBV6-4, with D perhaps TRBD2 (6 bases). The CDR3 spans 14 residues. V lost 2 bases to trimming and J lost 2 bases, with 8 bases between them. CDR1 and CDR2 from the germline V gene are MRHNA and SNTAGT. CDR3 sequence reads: CASSDRDFTDTQYF. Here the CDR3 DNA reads TGTGCCAGCAGTGACCGGGACTTCACAGATACGCAGTATTTT.

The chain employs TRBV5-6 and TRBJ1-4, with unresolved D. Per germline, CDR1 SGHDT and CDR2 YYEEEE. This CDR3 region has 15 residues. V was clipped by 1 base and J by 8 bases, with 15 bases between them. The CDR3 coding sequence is TGTGCCAGCAGCTTGCGTCGCACTCGGGAGGAAAAACTGTTTTTT. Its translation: CASSLRRTREEKLFF.

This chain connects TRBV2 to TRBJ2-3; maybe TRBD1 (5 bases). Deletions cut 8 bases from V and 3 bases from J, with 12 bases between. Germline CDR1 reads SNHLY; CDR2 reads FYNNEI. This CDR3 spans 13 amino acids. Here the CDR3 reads CASGAVSTDTQYF. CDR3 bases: TGTGCCAGCGGGGCGGTTAGTACAGATACGCAGTATTTT.

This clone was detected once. The CDR3 here is CASSETGDYGYTF. DNA for the CDR3: TGTGCCAGCAGTGAAACAGGGGACTATGGCTACACCTTC. The gene calls are TRBV25-1 and TRBJ1-2; 7 bases are shared with TRBD1. Germline V gene lookup returns CDR1 MGHDK and CDR2 SYGVNS. The CDR3 runs 13 residues. Trimming removed 2 bases from V and 3 bases from J; junction bases left unmatched: 0.

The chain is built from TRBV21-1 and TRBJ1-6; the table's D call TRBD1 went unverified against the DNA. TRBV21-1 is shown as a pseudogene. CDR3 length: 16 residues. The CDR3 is CASSKGTGVCNSPLHF. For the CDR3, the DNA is TGTGCCAGCAGCAAAGGGACAGGGGTGTGCAATTCACCCCTCCACTTT.

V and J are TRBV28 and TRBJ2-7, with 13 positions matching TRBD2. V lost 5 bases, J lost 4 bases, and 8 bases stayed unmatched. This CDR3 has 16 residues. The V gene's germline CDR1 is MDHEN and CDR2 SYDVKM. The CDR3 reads CASSPGLAGRWYEQYF. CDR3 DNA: TGTGCCAGCAGTCCGGGACTAGCGGGAAGGTGGTACGAGCAGTACTTC.

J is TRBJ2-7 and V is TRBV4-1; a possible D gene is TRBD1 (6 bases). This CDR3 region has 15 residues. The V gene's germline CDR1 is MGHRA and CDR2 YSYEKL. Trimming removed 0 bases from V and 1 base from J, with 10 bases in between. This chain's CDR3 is CASSQDGTRSYEQYF. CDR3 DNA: TGCGCCAGCAGCCAAGATGGGACAAGATCCTACGAGCAGTACTTC.

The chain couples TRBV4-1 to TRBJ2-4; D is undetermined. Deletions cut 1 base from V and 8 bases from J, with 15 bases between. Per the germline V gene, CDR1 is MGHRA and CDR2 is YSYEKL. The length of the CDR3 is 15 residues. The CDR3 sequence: CASSQAAYRGDIQYF. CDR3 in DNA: TGCGCCAGCAGCCAAGCGGCTTATCGAGGAGACATTCAGTACTTC.

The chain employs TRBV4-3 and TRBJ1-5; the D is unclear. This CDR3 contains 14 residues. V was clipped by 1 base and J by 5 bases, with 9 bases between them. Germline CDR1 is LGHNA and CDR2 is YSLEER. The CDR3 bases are TGCGCCAGCAGCCAAGGAGGACGTGATCAGCCCCAGCATTTT. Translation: CASSQGGRDQPQHF.

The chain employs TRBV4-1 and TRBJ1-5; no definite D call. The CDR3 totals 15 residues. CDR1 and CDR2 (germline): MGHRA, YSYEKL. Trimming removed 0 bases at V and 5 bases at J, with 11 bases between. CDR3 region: CASSQDGSVYQPQHF. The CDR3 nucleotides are TGCGCCAGCAGCCAAGATGGGTCTGTTTATCAGCCCCAGCATTTT.

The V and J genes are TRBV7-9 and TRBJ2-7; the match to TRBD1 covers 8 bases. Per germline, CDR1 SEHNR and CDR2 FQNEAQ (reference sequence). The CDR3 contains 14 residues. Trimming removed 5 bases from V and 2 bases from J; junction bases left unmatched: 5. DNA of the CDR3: TGTGCCAGCAGCCCTGGACAGGGAACCTACGAGCAGTACTTC. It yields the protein CASSPGQGTYEQYF.

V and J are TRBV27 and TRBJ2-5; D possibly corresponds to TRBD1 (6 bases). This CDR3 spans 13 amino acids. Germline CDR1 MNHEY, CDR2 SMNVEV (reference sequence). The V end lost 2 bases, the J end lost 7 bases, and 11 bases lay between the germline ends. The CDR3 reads CASSLRGTGTQYF. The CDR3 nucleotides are TGTGCCAGCAGTTTAAGGGGGACGGGGACCCAGTACTTC.

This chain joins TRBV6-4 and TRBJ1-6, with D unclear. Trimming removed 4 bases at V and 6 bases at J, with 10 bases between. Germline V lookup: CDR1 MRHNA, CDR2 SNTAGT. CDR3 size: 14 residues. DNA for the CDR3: TGTGCCAGCAGTGTTGAGGGAATTAATTCACCCCTCCACTTT. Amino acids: CASSVEGINSPLHF.

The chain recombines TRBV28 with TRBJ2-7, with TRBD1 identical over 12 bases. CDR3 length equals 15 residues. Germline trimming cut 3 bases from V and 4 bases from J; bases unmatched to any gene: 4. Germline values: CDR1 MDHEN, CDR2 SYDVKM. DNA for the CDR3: TGTGCCAGCAGTTTCGGGACAGGGGGCCTTTACGAGCAGTACTTC. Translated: CASSFGTGGLYEQYF.

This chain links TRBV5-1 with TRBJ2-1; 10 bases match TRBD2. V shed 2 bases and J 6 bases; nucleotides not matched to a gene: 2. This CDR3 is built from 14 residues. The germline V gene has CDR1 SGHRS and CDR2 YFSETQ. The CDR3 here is CASSFRLAGNEQFF. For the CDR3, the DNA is TGCGCCAGCAGCTTTCGACTAGCGGGCAATGAGCAGTTCTTC. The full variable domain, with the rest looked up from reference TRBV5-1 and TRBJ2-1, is KAGVTQTPRYLIKTRGQQVTLSCSPISGHRSVSWYQQTPGQGLQFLFEYFSETQRNKGNFPGRFSGRQFSNSRSEMNVSTLELGDSALYLCASSFRLAGNEQFFGPGTRLTVL.

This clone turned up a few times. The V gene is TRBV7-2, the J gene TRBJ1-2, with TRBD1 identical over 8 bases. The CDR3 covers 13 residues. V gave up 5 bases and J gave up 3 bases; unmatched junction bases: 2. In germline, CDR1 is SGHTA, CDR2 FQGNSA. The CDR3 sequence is CASSRDRYYGYTF. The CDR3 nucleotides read TGTGCCAGCAGCCGGGACAGGTACTATGGCTACACCTTC.

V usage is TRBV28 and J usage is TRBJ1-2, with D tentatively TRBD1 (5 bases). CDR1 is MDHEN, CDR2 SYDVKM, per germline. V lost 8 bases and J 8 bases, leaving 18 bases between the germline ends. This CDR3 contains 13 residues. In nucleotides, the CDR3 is TGTGCCAGCGAAAATGCAGGGATAGGAGGCTACACCTTC. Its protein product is CASENAGIGGYTF.